This T cell receptor (beta chain) was identified in a study of blood T cell repertoires in COVID-19. For the study at large: Sources were T cells, B-cell-depleted T cells, or PBMCs; the material itself was cDNA or gDNA.

The CDR3 consists of 20 residues. Germline CDR1 and CDR2: LGHNA and YNFKEQ. After removal of 1 base from V and 3 bases from J, the junction contained 12 bases not matched to a gene. Sequencing used immunoSEQ multiplex PCR; TCRdb keeps in-frame clones, though not all of them. The sample has about 190,000 clones, around nine tenths seen once; the top ten hold around 1.1%. The gene calls are TRBV4-2 and TRBJ2-3, with 14 positions matching TRBD2. The sequence derives from a man aged 30-40 years with acute or convalescent COVID-19. Sequencing was performed on peripheral blood. The CDR3 region has the DNA TGTGCCAGCAGCCAAGGACAGGGAGCGACTAGCGGGGGGGCGACAGATACGCAGTATTTT. This sequence encodes CASSQGQGATSGGATDTQYF.